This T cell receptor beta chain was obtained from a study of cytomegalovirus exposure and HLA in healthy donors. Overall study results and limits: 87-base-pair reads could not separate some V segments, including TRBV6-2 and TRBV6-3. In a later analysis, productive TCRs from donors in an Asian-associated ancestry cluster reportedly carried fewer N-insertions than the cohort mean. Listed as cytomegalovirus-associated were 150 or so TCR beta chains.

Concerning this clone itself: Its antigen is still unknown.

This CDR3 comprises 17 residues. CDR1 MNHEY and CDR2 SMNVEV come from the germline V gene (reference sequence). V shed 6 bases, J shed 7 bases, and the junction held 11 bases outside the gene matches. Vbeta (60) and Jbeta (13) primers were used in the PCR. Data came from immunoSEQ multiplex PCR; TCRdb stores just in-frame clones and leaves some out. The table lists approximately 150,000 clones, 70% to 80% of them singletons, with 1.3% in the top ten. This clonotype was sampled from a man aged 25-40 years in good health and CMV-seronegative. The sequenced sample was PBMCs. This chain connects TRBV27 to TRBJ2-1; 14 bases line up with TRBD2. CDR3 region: CASRYARLAGGPNEQFF. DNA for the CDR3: TGTGCCAGCAGGTACGCCCGACTAGCGGGAGGGCCTAATGAGCAGTTCTTC.